The 30 T cell receptor beta chains in this list originate from one sample, sequenced in a study of metastatic and nonmetastatic thyroid tumors. All patients were treatment-naive before thyroid surgery. TCRdb re-analyzed the PCR reads through MiXCR. In the table there are thousands of clones, approximately 15% of which are singletons. Sequencing input: tumor tissue. These TCRs come from a male donor with papillary thyroid cancer or a benign thyroid nodule (not recorded which). Some clones in this sample may be carry-over from other donors' samples.

This clone is large within its sample. This chain joins TRBV19 and TRBJ1-1; D unclear. Germline V lookup: CDR1 LNHDA, CDR2 SQIVND (reference sequence). Trimming removed 1 base from V and 4 bases from J, with 13 bases in between. CDR3 length: 15 residues. CDR3 region: CASSIGAAGGTEAFF. In DNA, the CDR3 is TGTGCCAGTAGTATAGGCGCGGCTGGTGGCACTGAAGCTTTCTTT.

This clone has a count of ten or more. This sequence joins TRBV30 and TRBJ1-1; D is perhaps TRBD1 (5 bases). Germline values: CDR1 GTSNPN, CDR2 SVGIG (reference sequence). Between the trimmed V and J ends, which lost 0 bases and 4 bases, there was a span of 12 bases. The CDR3 runs 14 residues. DNA of the CDR3: TGTGCCTGGAGTGTAGGAGGGGAGTCCACTGAAGCTTTCTTT. Translating it yields CAWSVGGESTEAFF.

This clone rates as medium-sized. This sequence joins TRBV5-1 and TRBJ1-2; D not resolved. Germline V CDR1 and CDR2: SGHRS, YFSETQ. CDR3 length: 15 amino acids. Trimming left V 0 bases short and J 4 bases short, with 13 bases between. Here the CDR3 reads CASSLDAGMGYGYTF. CDR3 coding DNA: TGCGCCAGCAGCTTGGACGCGGGCATGGGCTATGGCTACACCTTC.

The chain employs TRBV20-1 and TRBJ2-1; D possibly matches TRBD1 or TRBD2 (5 bases each). Trimming took off 6 bases at V and 8 bases at J, with 14 bases between the two ends. The CDR3 has 12 amino acids. Germline CDR1 DFQATT, CDR2 SNEGSKA (reference sequence). The CDR3 region is CSAVGTSDEQFF. DNA for the CDR3: TGCAGTGCCGTCGGGACCTCGGATGAGCAGTTCTTC.

This clone is medium-sized (0.01 to 0.1%) within its sample. CDR3 nucleotide sequence: TGTGCCAGCGGTGGGCTCTCTGGAAACACCATATATTTT. Translating gives CASGGLSGNTIYF. The V and J genes are TRBV6-1 and TRBJ1-3, with D unclear. Trimming cost V 8 bases and J 0 bases, with 8 bases left between them. From germline, CDR1 is MNHNS and CDR2 SASEGT. There are 13 residues in the CDR3.

This clone is deemed medium-sized. The gene calls are TRBV7-9 and TRBJ2-1; D is possibly TRBD1 or TRBD2 (5 bases each). Germline CDR1 is SEHNR and CDR2 is FQNEAQ (reference sequence). V lost 6 bases and J 6 bases, leaving 9 bases between the germline ends. CDR3 size: 12 residues. DNA for the CDR3: TGTGCCAGCAGGGGACGCGGCAATGAGCAGTTCTTC. Translated, it gives CASRGRGNEQFF.

This clone was seen a handful of times. This sequence joins TRBV12-3 or TRBV12-4 and TRBJ2-5, with 9 bases that match TRBD2. The length of the CDR3 is 15 residues. The V and J ends lost 6 bases and 8 bases, in that order; junction bases with no gene match: 13. CDR3 sequence (DNA): TGTGCCAGCAGCTCCATAGCGGGAGTGGGGGATACCCAGTACTTC. The encoded protein is CASSSIAGVGDTQYF.

Many counts were recorded for this clone. V gene TRBV5-4 combines with J gene TRBJ1-5; D is possibly TRBD1 (5 bases). V lost 1 base to trimming and J lost 3 bases, with 23 bases between them. Germline CDR1 SGHNT, CDR2 YYREEE (reference sequence). The CDR3 length is 19 residues. The CDR3 nucleotides read TGTGCCAGCAGCTTGTCGTGGGGGGGAGCATTCGATACCAATCAGCCCCAGCATTTT. It encodes CASSLSWGGAFDTNQPQHF.

By proportion, this clone is medium-sized (0.01 to 0.1%). This rearrangement joins TRBV12-3 or TRBV12-4 to TRBJ2-7; 7 bases align to TRBD2. CDR3 length equals 15 residues. The V gene end was trimmed by 4 bases and the J gene end by 1 base; junction bases not matched to a gene: 7. CDR3 sequence (DNA): TGTGCCAGCAGTTCAAGCGGGACCTCGTCCTACGAGCAGTACTTC. Protein: CASSSSGTSSYEQYF.

This clone was detected many times. This chain uses TRBV6-5 with TRBJ1-6, with unresolved D. CDR1 MNHEY and CDR2 SVGAGI come from the germline V gene. The CDR3 length is 15 residues. V dropped 0 bases and J dropped 5 bases, with 8 bases sitting between them. The CDR3 loop is CASSYSDRDNSPLHF. The CDR3 region has the DNA TGTGCCAGCAGTTACTCTGACCGGGATAATTCACCCCTCCACTTT.

Judged by abundance, this clone is medium-sized. The chain uses TRBV7-9 and TRBJ2-1, with 11 bases fitting TRBD2. From germline, CDR1 is SEHNR and CDR2 FQNEAQ (reference sequence). The V segment lost 4 bases and the J segment 7 bases; nucleotides outside the gene matches: 6. The CDR3 has 15 amino acids. The CDR3 here is CASSSTSGVGNEQFF. For the CDR3, the DNA is TGTGCCAGCAGCTCGACTAGCGGGGTGGGTAATGAGCAGTTCTTC.

This clone rates as medium-sized. Relative to the germline gene, one junction end is altered; a read error may explain this. CDR3 nucleotide sequence: TGTGCCAGCAGTCAAACAACCGGGACAGCCTTC. It specifies CASSQTTGTAF. The chain uses TRBV28 and TRBJ1-2; 7 bases are shared with TRBD1. CDR3 length: 11 residues. CDR1 and CDR2 (germline): MDHEN, SYDVKM.

The chain carries TRBV24-1 and TRBJ1-5; D not certain. The CDR3 is 13 residues long. Trimming stripped 0 bases from V and 7 bases from J, with 6 bases between. Germline CDR1 reads KGHDR; CDR2 reads SFDVKD. CDR3 residues: CATSDLGYQPQHF. CDR3 sequence (DNA): TGTGCCACCAGTGATTTGGGGTACCAGCCCCAGCATTTT.

Judged by abundance, this clone is medium-sized (0.01 to 0.1%). The chain couples TRBV12-3 or TRBV12-4 to TRBJ2-2; 7 bases fit TRBD1. Trimming at V came to 1 base and at J to 4 bases, leaving 3 bases not matched to a gene. The CDR3 covers 15 residues. The CDR3 nucleotides are TGTGCCAGCAGTTTAGGACAGGGTACCACCGGGGAGCTGTTTTTT. It translates to CASSLGQGTTGELFF.

This clone was observed at least ten times. The junction does not match germline at one end; this may be a read error. V and J are TRBV7-7 and TRBJ2-5; 10 positions match TRBD1. Germline V gene sequence: CDR1 SSHAT, CDR2 FNYEAQ (reference sequence). This CDR3 is built from 14 residues. The CDR3, as DNA: TGTGCTAGCAGCGCCGACAGGGGGCATAAGACCCAGTACTTC. Amino acid sequence: CASSADRGHKTQYF.

This clone is labeled medium-sized. V usage is TRBV7-2 and J usage is TRBJ2-7; 8 bases match TRBD1. This CDR3 has 14 residues. Germline V lookup: CDR1 SGHTA, CDR2 FQGNSA. The junction had 6 bases not matched to a gene; V was cut back by 5 bases and J by 3 bases. CDR3 sequence reads: CASSPGTGYYEQYF. The DNA for the CDR3 is TGTGCCAGCAGCCCTGGGACAGGTTACTACGAGCAGTACTTC.

This rearrangement joins TRBV7-9 to TRBJ2-5; tentative D call: TRBD2 (6 bases). The CDR3 length is 12 residues. The ends were cut back, 3 bases at V and 9 bases at J, with 11 bases in the middle. CDR1 is SEHNR, CDR2 FQNEAQ, per germline (reference sequence). In DNA form, the CDR3 reads TGTGCCAGCAGCTTGGACCGGGACTCCCAGTACTTC. Protein product: CASSLDRDSQYF.

By its share, this clone is medium-sized. The chain recombines TRBV2 with TRBJ2-3; 7 bases match TRBD2. Looked up from germline, CDR1 is SNHLY and CDR2 is FYNNEI. The CDR3 sequence is 13 residues long. The ends lost 7 bases at V and 2 bases at J; junction bases unmatched: 3. CDR3 nucleotides: TGTGCCAGCAAAAGCGGGAACACAGATACGCAGTATTTT. This gives the protein CASKSGNTDTQYF.

Relative to its sample, this clone is large (0.1 to 1%). The chain employs TRBV28 and TRBJ2-3, with 9 bases identical to TRBD2. The J segment lost 1 base and the V segment lost 3 bases, leaving 8 bases of the junction unmatched. CDR3 length: 17 residues. Germline V lookup: CDR1 MDHEN, CDR2 SYDVKM. CDR3 sequence: CASSLPLSGGRTDTQYF. The CDR3 DNA follows: TGTGCCAGCAGTTTGCCCCTTAGCGGGGGCCGCACAGATACGCAGTATTTT.

Relative to its sample, this clone is medium-sized. The chain links TRBV19 to TRBJ1-5; D gene ambiguous. Per the germline V gene, CDR1 is LNHDA and CDR2 is SQIVND (reference sequence). V lost 6 bases and J 0 bases, leaving 18 bases between the germline ends. This CDR3 has 17 residues. CDR3 region: CASSLGPASNSNQPQHF. CDR3 in DNA: TGTGCCAGTAGCCTGGGCCCAGCCTCTAATAGCAATCAGCCCCAGCATTTT.

The chain joins TRBV7-2 to TRBJ1-1; D call uncertain. V was pared by 9 bases and J by 1 base, with 12 bases between. Per germline, CDR1 SGHTA and CDR2 FQGNSA. The CDR3 is made up of 13 amino acids. The CDR3 DNA reads TGTGCCAGTAGCGAAGGCCAGAACACTGAAGCTTTCTTT. It codes for CASSEGQNTEAFF.

The rearrangement links TRBV11-2 to TRBJ1-5; D call uncertain. CDR3 length: 13 amino acids. Trimming took off 2 bases at V and 7 bases at J, with 9 bases between the two ends. Germline lookup yields CDR1 SGHAT and CDR2 FQNNGV. CDR3 DNA sequence: TGTGCCAGCAGCTTAAATCTCGGGCAGCCCCAGCATTTT. It translates to CASSLNLGQPQHF.

This clone was found many times. In DNA form, the CDR3 reads TGTGCCAGCAGGGGACTAGCGGCCACAGATACGCAGTATTTT. It encodes CASRGLAATDTQYF. The chain couples TRBV3-1 to TRBJ2-3, with 11 positions matching TRBD2. The CDR3 extends over 14 amino acids. Trimming took 6 bases from V and 2 from J; bases not matched to a gene: 1. Germline CDR1 is LGHDT and CDR2 is YNNKEL (reference sequence).

At least ten counts were recorded for this clone. The chain combines TRBV9 with TRBJ1-2, with D unresolved. V gave up 0 bases and J gave up 2 bases, with 8 bases separating them. The CDR3 sequence is 14 residues long. CDR1 and CDR2 (germline): SGDLS, YYNGEE. As DNA, the CDR3 is TGTGCCAGCAGCGTAGGTCCGGAAAACTATGGCTACACCTTC. Protein sequence: CASSVGPENYGYTF.

This clone is labeled medium-sized. J is TRBJ2-1 and V is TRBV6-1; D remains unclear. The length of the CDR3 is 16 residues. Trimming pared 3 bases from V and 0 bases from J, leaving 12 bases between. Germline CDR1 MNHNS, CDR2 SASEGT. The CDR3 is CASSDLAWSSYNEQFF. CDR3 coding DNA: TGTGCCAGCAGTGACTTAGCCTGGAGCTCCTACAATGAGCAGTTCTTC.

V usage is TRBV5-1 and J usage is TRBJ2-1; D assignment may be TRBD1 or TRBD2 (7 bases each). The CDR3 consists of 16 residues. From germline, CDR1 is SGHRS and CDR2 YFSETQ. The V gene lost 4 bases and the J gene lost 4 bases, with 18 bases spanning the gap. CDR3 bases: TGCGCCAGCAGCGCTAGCGGAGGGGGCGATTACAATGAGCAGTTCTTC. It specifies CASSASGGGDYNEQFF.

This clone is termed medium-sized. The gene calls are TRBV6-1 and TRBJ2-7; TRBD2 agrees at 13 bases. The CDR3 extends over 15 amino acids. Looked up from germline, CDR1 is MNHNS and CDR2 is SASEGT. With V trimmed by 8 bases and J by 4 bases, 8 bases remained unmatched. The CDR3 loop reads CASGQTSGRAYEQYF. CDR3 sequence (DNA): TGTGCCAGCGGACAAACTAGCGGGAGGGCTTACGAGCAGTACTTC.

Only a few counts were recorded for this clone. The chain combines TRBV19 with TRBJ2-7; D is ambiguous. The CDR3 is 13 residues long. CDR1 and CDR2 from the germline V gene are LNHDA and SQIVND (reference sequence). The CDR3: CVSSIQISYEQYF. The CDR3 nucleotides read TGTGTAAGTAGTATACAGATCTCCTACGAGCAGTACTTC. The full variable domain, with the rest looked up from reference TRBV19 and TRBJ2-7, is DGGITQSPKYLFRKEGQNVTLSCEQNLNHDAMYWYRQDPGQGLRLIYYSQIVNDFQKGDIAEGYSVSREKKESFPLTVTSAQKNPTAFYLCVSSIQISYEQYFGPGTRLTVT.

This clone appeared many times. Because the CDR3 is missing its conserved closing phenylalanine or tryptophan, this is likely a read error. This sequence joins TRBV28 and TRBJ2-2; 7 bases are shared with TRBD1. The J segment lost 2 bases and the V segment lost 3 bases, leaving 9 bases of the junction unmatched. The CDR3 spans 17 residues. From germline, CDR1 is MDHEN and CDR2 SYDVKM. This chain's CDR3 is CASSFPWTGLNTGELFS. Here the CDR3 DNA reads TGTGCCAGCAGTTTCCCTTGGACAGGATTAAACACCGGGGAGCTGTTTTCT.

By share, this clone ranks as medium-sized. V and J are TRBV30 and TRBJ2-5; D perhaps matches TRBD1 (5 bases). CDR3 length equals 13 residues. V was trimmed by 2 bases and J by 5 bases, leaving 12 bases between them. Germline V gives CDR1 GTSNPN, CDR2 SVGIG (reference sequence). CDR3 residues: CAWSKGVVETQYF. The CDR3 region has the DNA TGTGCCTGGAGTAAAGGGGTTGTTGAGACCCAGTACTTC.